One and the same sample provided the 31 T cell receptor beta chains below, sequenced in a study of beta chain features in type 1 diabetes. Sequenced material consisted of expressed TCRB transcripts (all of the isolated RNA was reverse transcribed). Repertoires were generated with immunoSEQ multiplex PCR, while TCRdb's copy carries only in-frame clones and drops some. The sample lists some 900,000 clones, 15% to 20% seen once, with around 0.02% in the top ten. Sequences were obtained from naive CD4+ T cells from blood. The source is a woman aged 18-29 years in good health.

This clone was picked up a small number of times. This chain joins TRBV5-1 and TRBJ2-3; the match to TRBD1 covers 8 bases. The trim removed 5 bases at V and 8 bases at J, leaving 16 bases unmatched. The germline V gene has CDR1 SGHRS and CDR2 YFSETQ. The CDR3 extends over 16 amino acids. Here the CDR3 reads CASSPSGQVPQGTQYF. The CDR3 bases are TGCGCCAGCAGTCCCTCGGGACAGGTACCACAGGGTACGCAGTATTTT.

In this sample, this clone turned up a few times. The CDR3 loop reads CASSFGNLGYTF. The CDR3 DNA reads as TGTGCCAGCAGTTTCGGGAATCTCGGCTACACCTTC. The chain couples TRBV6-5 to TRBJ1-2, with D hard to call. The CDR3 spans 12 residues. CDR1 MNHEY and CDR2 SVGAGI come from the germline V gene. Trimming cost V 4 bases and J 8 bases, with 11 bases left between them.

The genes are TRBV19 and TRBJ1-5, with 7 bases lining up with TRBD1. Germline V lookup: CDR1 LNHDA, CDR2 SQIVND (reference sequence). The CDR3 has 15 amino acids. Trimming removed 4 bases from V and 2 bases from J; junction bases left unmatched: 5. In DNA form, the CDR3 reads TGTGCCAGTAGTAAACAGGGGCTGGGCAATCAGCCCCAGCATTTT. This gives the protein CASSKQGLGNQPQHF.

This clone was counted a few times. The chain is built from TRBV20-1 and TRBJ2-5, with D unclear. The CDR3 is 11 amino acids. The germline V gene has CDR1 DFQATT and CDR2 SNEGSKA (reference sequence). CDR3 nucleotides: TGCAGCCCCCAGTACCAAGAGACCCAGTACTTC. It specifies CSPQYQETQYF.

A note on this clone: This same CDR3 is encoded by further DNA sequences in the sample. The chain carries TRBV19 and TRBJ2-2; the D is unclear. V lost 2 bases and J 2 bases, leaving 6 bases between the germline ends. The CDR3 sequence is 14 residues long. Germline CDR1 LNHDA, CDR2 SQIVND (reference sequence). In DNA form, the CDR3 reads TGTGCCAGTAGTATATCTGGAAACACCGGGGAGCTGTTTTTT. The encoded protein is CASSISGNTGELFF.

This clone has more than one count but fewer than ten. The CDR3 is CASSQDPPPGGINEQFF. The CDR3 region has the DNA TGCGCCAGCAGCCAAGATCCCCCCCCGGGCGGGATTAATGAGCAGTTCTTC. This rearrangement joins TRBV4-3 to TRBJ2-1; tentatively, D is TRBD2 (6 bases). This CDR3 has 17 residues. V was pared by 0 bases and J by 7 bases, with 19 bases between. Germline values: CDR1 LGHNA, CDR2 YSLEER.

This clone was seen more than once but under ten times. This chain connects TRBV9 to TRBJ1-4, with TRBD1 identical over 8 bases. V was clipped by 0 bases and J by 7 bases; unmatched bases: 5. This CDR3 is 15 amino acids long. CDR1 is SGDLS, CDR2 YYNGEE, per germline. Written as DNA, the CDR3 is TGTGCCAGCAGCGTAGCTCAGGGGGCGGGTGAAAAACTGTTTTTT. Residues: CASSVAQGAGEKLFF.

This clone was recorded a few times. The chain couples TRBV6-5 to TRBJ2-1; the D is unclear. Germline CDR1 reads MNHEY; CDR2 reads SVGAGI. This CDR3 comprises 11 residues. Deletions cut 2 bases from V and 9 bases from J, with 5 bases between. The CDR3 loop is CASSYGIEQFF. In nucleotides, the CDR3 is TGTGCCAGCAGTTACGGTATTGAGCAGTTCTTC.

The chain joins TRBV20-1 to TRBJ2-1; D remains ambiguous. CDR1 is DFQATT and CDR2 is SNEGSKA in the germline V gene (reference sequence). The CDR3 covers 10 residues. V was pared by 3 bases and J by 8 bases, with 5 bases between. The CDR3 DNA reads as TGCAGTGCTAGTATCCATGAGCAGTTCTTC. It translates to CSASIHEQFF.

V usage is TRBV14 and J usage is TRBJ2-5; D unresolved. CDR1 SGHDN and CDR2 FVKESK come from the germline V gene. This CDR3 region has 14 residues. The V end lost 5 bases, the J end lost 5 bases, and 15 bases lay between the germline ends. CDR3 protein: CASSKIGYRETQYF. In DNA, the CDR3 is TGTGCCAGCAGCAAGATAGGGTATCGGGAGACCCAGTACTTC.

This clone came up a few times. The rearrangement uses TRBV15 and TRBJ2-1; D may be TRBD1 or TRBD2 (5 bases each). This CDR3 comprises 12 residues. Trimming took 2 bases from V and 9 from J, leaving 8 bases between them. Germline CDR1 and CDR2: LNHNV and YYDKDF (reference sequence). In nucleotides, the CDR3 is TGTGCCACCAGCAGACCCGGGACTGAGCAGTTCTTC. Encoded protein: CATSRPGTEQFF.

This clone showed up just a few times. The gene calls are TRBV28 and TRBJ1-5; D not resolved. Germline V gene lookup returns CDR1 MDHEN and CDR2 SYDVKM. Trimming pared 4 bases from V and 12 bases from J, leaving 16 bases between. The CDR3 runs to 13 residues. The CDR3 loop is CASSSRRRSHQHF. The CDR3 DNA reads as TGTGCCAGCAGTTCCCGACGGCGATCCCACCAGCATTTT.

The chain is built from TRBV6-6 and TRBJ1-2; D unclear. This CDR3 is built from 11 residues. CDR1 and CDR2 (germline): MNHNY, SVGAGI (reference sequence). Trimming cost V 5 bases and J 5 bases, with 6 bases left between them. The CDR3, as DNA: TGTGCCAGCAGTACAGAGTATGGCTACACCTTC. Protein: CASSTEYGYTF.

In its sample, this clone was seen a few times. V usage is TRBV9 and J usage is TRBJ2-7; D tentatively reads TRBD1 or TRBD2 (5 bases each). The CDR3 has 14 amino acids. With 3 bases removed from V and 0 bases from J, the gap between germline ends came to 10 bases. Germline V gene lookup returns CDR1 SGDLS and CDR2 YYNGEE. CDR3 loop: CASSAGPSSYEQYF. The CDR3 nucleotides are TGTGCCAGCAGCGCGGGACCGAGCTCCTACGAGCAGTACTTC.

On this clone: The identical CDR3 is also encoded by other nucleotide sequences in the sample. The chain links TRBV11-2 to TRBJ2-1; D call uncertain. V lost 1 base and J 6 bases, leaving 1 base between the germline ends. CDR3 length equals 11 residues. In germline, CDR1 is SGHAT, CDR2 FQNNGV. The CDR3 protein is CASSLANEQFF. The CDR3 nucleotides read TGTGCCAGCAGCTTAGCCAATGAGCAGTTCTTC.

The rearrangement links TRBV5-1 to TRBJ2-1; a weak D match, TRBD2 (6 bases). Trimming pared 0 bases from V and 6 bases from J, leaving 13 bases between. The germline V gene has CDR1 SGHRS and CDR2 YFSETQ. This CDR3 has 15 residues. The CDR3 DNA follows: TGCGCCAGCAGCTTGGAGCTAACTAGCTTCAATGAGCAGTTCTTC. This gives the protein CASSLELTSFNEQFF.

This clone was detected a few times. The chain joins TRBV7-3 to TRBJ2-7; the match to TRBD2 covers 13 bases. Looked up from germline, CDR1 is SGHTA and CDR2 is FQGTGA. This CDR3 has 14 amino acids. V dropped 6 bases and J dropped 3; count of bases not matched to a gene: 2. This chain's CDR3 is CASRRTSGSYEQYF. The CDR3 DNA reads as TGTGCCAGCAGGCGGACTAGCGGGAGCTACGAGCAGTACTTC. The full variable domain, its missing parts supplied by reference TRBV7-3 and TRBJ2-7, is GAGVSQTPSNKVTEKGKYVELRCDPISGHTALYWYRQSLGQGPEFLIYFQGTGAADDSGLPNDRFFAVRPEGSVSTLKIQRTERGDSAVYLCASRRTSGSYEQYFGPGTRLTVT.

This chain uses TRBV6-5 with TRBJ1-4; D not certain. Germline CDR1 is MNHEY and CDR2 is SVGAGI. V lost 6 bases and J 4 bases, leaving 15 bases between the germline ends. The CDR3 is 15 residues long. The CDR3 loop is CASRLHLNLNEKLFF. The CDR3, as DNA: TGTGCCAGCAGGTTACACCTCAACCTTAATGAAAAACTGTTTTTT.

The chain combines TRBV5-1 with TRBJ2-5; TRBD1 might be the D (6 bases). Germline-derived CDR1 and CDR2 are SGHRS and YFSETQ. Between the trimmed V and J ends, which lost 3 bases and 5 bases, there was a span of 20 bases. This CDR3 has 16 residues. The CDR3, as DNA: TGCGCCAGCAGCTCAAACACCAACAGGGTTAAGGAGACCCAGTACTTC. This translates into CASSSNTNRVKETQYF.

This clone occurred a few times. Other nucleotide sequences from this sample produce the same CDR3. The chain recombines TRBV7-2 with TRBJ2-6; D uncertain. This CDR3 comprises 14 residues. Germline assignment: CDR1 SGHTA and CDR2 FQGNSA. V lost 1 base to trimming and J lost 4 bases, with 5 bases between them. The chain's CDR3 is CASSLVSGANVLTF. Here the CDR3 DNA reads TGTGCCAGCAGCTTAGTATCCGGGGCCAACGTCCTGACTTTC.

This clone was seen only a few times. Distinct nucleotide sequences in the sample also encode this CDR3. The chain links TRBV5-1 to TRBJ2-1; D is possibly TRBD1 or TRBD2 (5 bases each). The CDR3 is made up of 14 amino acids. V lost 2 bases to trimming and J lost 3 bases, with 9 bases between them. Germline CDR1 is SGHRS and CDR2 is YFSETQ. The CDR3 loop reads CASSFGTVYNEQFF. CDR3 DNA: TGCGCCAGCAGCTTCGGGACGGTCTACAATGAGCAGTTCTTC.

The rearrangement uses TRBV15 and TRBJ1-2, with 7 bases matching TRBD1. Germline assignment: CDR1 LNHNV and CDR2 YYDKDF (reference sequence). Trimming took 1 base from V and 4 from J; bases not matched to a gene: 9. The CDR3 totals 16 residues. In DNA, the CDR3 is TGTGCCACCAGCAGAGTAAACAGGGGCCCCCGCTATGGCTACACCTTC. The encoded protein is CATSRVNRGPRYGYTF.

The rearrangement links TRBV7-9 to TRBJ2-1; the match to TRBD2 covers 7 bases. Germline lookup yields CDR1 SEHNR and CDR2 FQNEAQ (reference sequence). The CDR3 runs 16 residues. With 0 bases clipped from V and 9 bases from J, the junction kept 11 bases outside the gene matches. This chain's CDR3 is CASSLALAGATIEQFF. As DNA, the CDR3 is TGTGCCAGCAGCTTAGCTCTCGCGGGAGCTACGATTGAGCAGTTCTTC.

Concerning this clone itself: Germline is not matched at one junction end, which may reflect a read error. The genes are TRBV28 and TRBJ2-6; D might be TRBD2 (6 bases). This CDR3 is built from 16 residues. CDR1 MDHEN and CDR2 SYDVKM come from the germline V gene. The CDR3 region is CARSSPGRSGANVLTF. The CDR3 coding sequence is TGTGCCAGGAGTTCCCCAGGGAGGTCGGGGGCCAACGTCCTGACTTTC.

The chain recombines TRBV2 with TRBJ2-1; tentative D call: TRBD2 (6 bases). V shed 8 bases and J shed 4 bases, with 9 bases lying between them. From germline, CDR1 is SNHLY and CDR2 FYNNEI. This CDR3 region has 12 residues. CDR3 amino acids: CASGRRYNEQFF. The CDR3 DNA reads as TGTGCCAGCGGGAGGCGTTACAATGAGCAGTTCTTC.

This clone has only a few counts. The rearrangement links TRBV28 to TRBJ2-3, with D perhaps matching TRBD2 (6 bases). V dropped 5 bases and J dropped 4 bases, with 16 bases sitting between them. Germline CDR1 MDHEN, CDR2 SYDVKM. The CDR3 contains 15 residues. CDR3 amino acids: CASSGPAGPADTQYF. The CDR3 coding sequence is TGTGCCAGCAGTGGCCCGGCGGGGCCAGCAGATACGCAGTATTTT. The complete variable domain, with remaining parts taken from reference TRBV28 and TRBJ2-3, reads DVKVTQSSRYLVKRTGEKVFLECVQDMDHENMFWYRQDPGLGLRLIYFSYDVKMKEKGDIPEGYSVSREKKERFSLILESASTNQTSMYLCASSGPAGPADTQYFGPGTRLTVL.

This clone was seen a few times. Other DNA sequences in the same sample also yield this CDR3. The genes are TRBV18 and TRBJ1-5, with a possible D match to TRBD1 (5 bases). The CDR3 is made up of 13 amino acids. Germline V gene lookup returns CDR1 KGHSH and CDR2 LQKENI. V dropped 3 bases and J dropped 3 bases, with 6 bases sitting between them. The CDR3 reads CASSPGVNQPQHF. CDR3 DNA: TGTGCCAGCTCACCGGGGGTCAATCAGCCCCAGCATTTT.

The chain has TRBV9 and TRBJ2-1; 8 bases align to TRBD2. Trimming took 1 base from V and 4 from J; bases not matched to a gene: 4. The germline CDR1 and CDR2 sequences are SGDLS and YYNGEE. This CDR3 contains 15 residues. CDR3 coding DNA: TGTGCCAGCAGCGTATGGCTAGCGGGTTACAATGAGCAGTTCTTC. Encoded protein: CASSVWLAGYNEQFF. Using reference TRBV9 and TRBJ2-1 for the parts outside the CDR3, the full variable domain is DSGVTQTPKHLITATGQRVTLRCSPRSGDLSVYWYQQSLDQGLQFLIQYYNGEERAKGNILERFSAQQFPDLHSELNLSSLELGDSALYFCASSVWLAGYNEQFFGPGTRLTVL.

The chain has TRBV28 and TRBJ2-1; D gene unclear. V lost 4 bases to trimming and J lost 0 bases, with 13 bases between them. The CDR3 runs to 16 residues. The germline V gene encodes CDR1 MDHEN and CDR2 SYDVKM. CDR3 loop: CASSSAGTSSYNEQFF. Written as DNA, the CDR3 is TGTGCCAGCAGTTCAGCAGGCACAAGCTCCTACAATGAGCAGTTCTTC.

The V gene is TRBV5-1, the J gene TRBJ1-3; 7 positions match TRBD1. The CDR3 is made up of 16 amino acids. V lost 1 base and J lost 2; bases outside the gene matches: 6. Germline-derived CDR1 and CDR2 are SGHRS and YFSETQ. Here the CDR3 DNA reads TGCGCCAGCAGCTTGCCCTCCGGGACAGCTGGAAACACCATATATTTT. Its protein is CASSLPSGTAGNTIYF.

This clone turned up a few times. This chain joins TRBV25-1 and TRBJ2-3; TRBD1 or TRBD2 may be the D gene (6 bases each). V gave up 3 bases and J gave up 5 bases, with 18 bases separating them. This CDR3 is built from 16 residues. Germline lookup yields CDR1 MGHDK and CDR2 SYGVNS. CDR3 protein: CASSDSLRGQRDTQYF. CDR3 bases: TGTGCCAGCAGTGATTCTCTCCGGGGGCAGAGAGATACGCAGTATTTT.